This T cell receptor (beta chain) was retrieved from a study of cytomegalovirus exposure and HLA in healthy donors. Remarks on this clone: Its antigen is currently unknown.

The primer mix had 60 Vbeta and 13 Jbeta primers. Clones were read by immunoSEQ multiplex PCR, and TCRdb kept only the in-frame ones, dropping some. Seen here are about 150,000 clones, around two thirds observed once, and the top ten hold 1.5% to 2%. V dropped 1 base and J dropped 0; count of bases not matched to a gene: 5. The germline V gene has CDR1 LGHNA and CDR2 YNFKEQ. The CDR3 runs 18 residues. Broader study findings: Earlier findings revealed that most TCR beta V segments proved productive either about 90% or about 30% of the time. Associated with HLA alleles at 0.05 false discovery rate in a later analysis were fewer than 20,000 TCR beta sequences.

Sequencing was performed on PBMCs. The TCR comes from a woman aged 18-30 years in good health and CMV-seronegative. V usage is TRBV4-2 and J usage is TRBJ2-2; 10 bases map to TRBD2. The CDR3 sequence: CASSQAWTSGSNTGELFF. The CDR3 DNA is TGTGCCAGCAGCCAAGCCTGGACTAGCGGATCGAACACCGGGGAGCTGTTTTTT.